The sequence of this T cell receptor beta chain was determined in a study of CD8+ T cells in alopecia areata. Study-wide context: Each recipient was a roughly 7-10-week-old female C3H/HeJ mouse given skin from a roughly 6-13-month-old C3H/HeJ donor with spontaneous alopecia.

Comments on this clone: The target antigen is unknown. Any gene name here is a mouse gene name. The missing CDR3 end, 4 residues past where the read stops, is filled in from the germline J gene.

It was cDNA, reverse transcribed from extracted RNA, that served as the sequencing template. Sequenced by immunoSEQ multiplex PCR; TCRdb stores in-frame clones only, minus some. The specimen has 200,000 to 300,000 clones, none found just once. Pooled cells of cutaneous lymph node origin were sorted on CD4, CD8alpha, NKG2D, NKG2ACE and other markers. CDR3 length: 14 residues. CDR1 is FNHDT and CDR2 is SITEND in the germline V gene (reference sequence). V lost 5 bases and J 0 bases, leaving 11 bases between the germline ends. Broader study findings: Although TCR sharing was seen in mice, sharing across patients was less clear, possibly for HLA-related reasons. Across lesional scalp, and particularly alopecia totalis/universalis, clonality surpassed that of normal scalp. Scalp samples also contribute reads from the resident alphabeta T cells found in normal skin.

Specimen: CD4+ T cells sorted from a lymph node. The receptor was isolated from a C3H/HeJ mouse with alopecia areata. For the strain, the MHC haplotype given is H2-k. The J gene is TRBJ1-1, the V gene TRBV19; a possible D gene is TRBD1 (6 bases). This chain's CDR3 is CASRGQKANTEVFF. CDR3 DNA, as far as it was read: TGTGCCAGCAGGGGACAAAAAGCAAACACA.